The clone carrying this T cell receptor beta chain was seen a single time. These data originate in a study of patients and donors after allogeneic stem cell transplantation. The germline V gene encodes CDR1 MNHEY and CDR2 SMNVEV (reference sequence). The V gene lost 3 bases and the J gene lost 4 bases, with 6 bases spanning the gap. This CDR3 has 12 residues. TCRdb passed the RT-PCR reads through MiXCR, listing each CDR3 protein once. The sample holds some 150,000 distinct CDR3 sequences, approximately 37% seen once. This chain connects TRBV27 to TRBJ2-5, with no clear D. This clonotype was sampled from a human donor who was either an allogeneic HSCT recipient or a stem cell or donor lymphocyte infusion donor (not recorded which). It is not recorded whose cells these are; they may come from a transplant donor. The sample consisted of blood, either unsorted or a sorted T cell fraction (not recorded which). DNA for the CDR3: TGTGCCAGCAGTTTCAGTGGAGAGACCCAGTACTTC. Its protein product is CASSFSGETQYF.